The entry below gives a single T cell receptor (beta chain) sequence along with its context. Its antigen remains unidentified. Nominally healthy donors provided the samples, though records likely missed some immune exposures. The PCR was carried out with 60 Vbeta primers and 13 Jbeta primers. Assay: immunoSEQ multiplex PCR; the TCRdb copy retains only in-frame clones and omits some. The repertoire has some 110,000 clones, just under 80% of them found once; the top ten carry roughly 1.3%. The record originates from a study of cytomegalovirus exposure and HLA in healthy donors. General study results and limits: Common viral pathogens seemed, in a later analysis, to connect with several of the most significant clusters. Certain sequence variants were highly shared and formed a cluster, and this cluster was likely a sequencing artifact. Within an earlier analysis, most TCR beta V segments proved productive either about 90% or about 30% of the time.

This CDR3 has 17 residues. V shed 1 base, J shed 5 bases, and the junction held 9 bases outside the gene matches. CDR1 LNHNV and CDR2 YYDKDF come from the germline V gene (reference sequence). The sequencing sample was made of PBMCs. This sequence was found in a man younger than 45 in good health and CMV-seronegative. The rearrangement uses TRBV15 and TRBJ2-1, with 9 bases that match TRBD2. CDR3 residues: CATSRAPAGGLHNEQFF. DNA of the CDR3: TGTGCCACCAGCAGAGCCCCAGCGGGGGGACTCCACAATGAGCAGTTCTTC.